The source of this T cell receptor beta chain is a study of beta chain features in type 1 diabetes. Germline V gene sequence: CDR1 SGHTA, CDR2 FQGNSA. V shed 5 bases, J shed 6 bases, and the junction held 9 bases outside the gene matches. The CDR3 sequence is 15 residues long. In the case of this clone: Its antigen remains unknown.

Whole-study results and caveats: Equally in patients and controls, shorter templates might have been favored by PCR. Comparison showed that naive, central memory and Treg TCRB repertoires appeared more similar among patients than among healthy donors. Within each of all four CD4+ subsets, Type 1 diabetes patients had TCRB CDR3s that were moderately but significantly shorter.

The study reverse transcribed the entire isolated RNA, so it sequenced expressed TCRB transcripts. Clones were sequenced by immunoSEQ multiplex PCR, and TCRdb holds only the in-frame ones, with some missing. The sample lists about 220,000 clones, roughly 10% occurring once. Each sorted population was over 95% pure. The chain combines TRBV7-2 with TRBJ2-1, with TRBD1 matching 8 bases. The specimen sequenced was central memory CD4+ T cells from blood. This clonotype originated in a man younger than 35 in good health. DNA of the CDR3: TGTGCCAGCAGCCCGGACAGGGCAAGAACCAATGAGCAGTTCTTC. Amino acid sequence: CASSPDRARTNEQFF.